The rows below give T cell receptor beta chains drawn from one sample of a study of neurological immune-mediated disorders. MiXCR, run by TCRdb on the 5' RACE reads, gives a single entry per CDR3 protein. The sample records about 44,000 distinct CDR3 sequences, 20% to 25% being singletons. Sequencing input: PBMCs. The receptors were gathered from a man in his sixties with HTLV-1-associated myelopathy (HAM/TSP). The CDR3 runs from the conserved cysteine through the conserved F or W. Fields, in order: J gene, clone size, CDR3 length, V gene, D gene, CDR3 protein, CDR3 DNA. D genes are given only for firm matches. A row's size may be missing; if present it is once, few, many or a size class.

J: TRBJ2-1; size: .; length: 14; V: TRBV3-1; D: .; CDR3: CASSQVRPDNEQFF; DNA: TGTGCCAGCAGCCAAGTCCGTCCGGACAATGAGCAGTTCTTC
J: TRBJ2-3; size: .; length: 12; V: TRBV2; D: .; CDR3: CALGTCTDTQYF; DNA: TGTGCCCTCGGAACCTGTACAGATACGCAGTATTTT
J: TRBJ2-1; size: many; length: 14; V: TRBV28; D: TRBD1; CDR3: CASSLLDRGKEQFF; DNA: TGTGCCAGCAGTTTATTAGACAGGGGAAAGGAGCAGTTCTTC
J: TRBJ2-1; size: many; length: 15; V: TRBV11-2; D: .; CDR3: CASSPRSRGYNEQFF; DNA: TGTGCCAGCAGCCCCCGGTCTAGGGGCTACAATGAGCAGTTCTTC
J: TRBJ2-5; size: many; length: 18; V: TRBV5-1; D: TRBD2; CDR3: CASSLEFSLAGRGETQYF; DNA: TGCGCCAGCAGCTTGGAGTTTTCCCTAGCAGGGAGGGGAGAGACCCAGTACTTC
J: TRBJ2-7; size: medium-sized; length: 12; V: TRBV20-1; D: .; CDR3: CSARTASYEQYF; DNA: TGCAGTGCTCGGACAGCCTCCTACGAGCAGTACTTC
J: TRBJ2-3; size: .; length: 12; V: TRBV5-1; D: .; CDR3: CASNQIGDTQYF; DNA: TGCGCCAGCAACCAGATCGGCGATACGCAGTATTTT
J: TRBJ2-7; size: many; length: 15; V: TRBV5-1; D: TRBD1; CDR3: CASSFLGQAFDEQYF; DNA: TGCGCCAGCAGCTTTCTCGGACAGGCTTTTGACGAGCAGTACTTC
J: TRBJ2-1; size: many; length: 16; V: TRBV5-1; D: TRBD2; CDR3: CASRGLAGGEYNEQFF; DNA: TGCGCCAGCAGGGGGCTAGCGGGAGGGGAATACAATGAGCAGTTCTTC
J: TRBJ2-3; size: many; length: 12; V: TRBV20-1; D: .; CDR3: CSARDGTDTQYF; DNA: TGCAGTGCTAGAGACGGCACAGATACGCAGTATTTT
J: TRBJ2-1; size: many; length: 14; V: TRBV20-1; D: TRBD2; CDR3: CSARWVAGNNEQFF; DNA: TGCAGTGCTAGATGGGTAGCGGGGAACAATGAGCAGTTCTTC
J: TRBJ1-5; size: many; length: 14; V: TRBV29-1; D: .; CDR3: CSVIWENSNQPQHF; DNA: TGCAGCGTGATTTGGGAGAATAGCAATCAGCCCCAGCATTTT
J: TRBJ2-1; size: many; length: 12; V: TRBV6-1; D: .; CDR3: CASRVQGYEQFF; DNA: TGTGCCAGCAGGGTTCAGGGTTATGAGCAGTTCTTC
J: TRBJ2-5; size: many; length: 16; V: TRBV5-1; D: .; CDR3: CASSLAPTAGPETQYF; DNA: TGCGCCAGCAGCTTGGCCCCTACGGCGGGACCAGAGACCCAGTACTTC
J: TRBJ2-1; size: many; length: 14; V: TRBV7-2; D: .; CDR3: CASSLVVGSGEQFF; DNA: TGTGCCAGCAGCTTAGTCGTGGGTTCGGGTGAGCAGTTCTTC
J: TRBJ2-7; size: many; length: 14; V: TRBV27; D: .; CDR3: CASSLNGQAYEQYF; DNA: TGTGCCAGCAGTTTAAACGGACAAGCTTACGAGCAGTACTTC
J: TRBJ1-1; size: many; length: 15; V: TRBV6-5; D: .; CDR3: CASSKDLGLNTEAFF; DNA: TGTGCCAGCAGCAAAGACTTAGGGCTGAACACTGAAGCTTTCTTT
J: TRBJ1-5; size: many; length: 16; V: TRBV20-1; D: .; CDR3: CSARAQSQYSNQPQHF; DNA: TGCAGTGCTAGAGCCCAGTCTCAATATAGCAATCAGCCCCAGCATTTT
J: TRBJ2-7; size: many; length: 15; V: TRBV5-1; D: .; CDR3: CASSLVPGGSYEQYF; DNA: TGCGCCAGCAGCTTGGTACCGGGGGGCTCTTACGAGCAGTACTTC
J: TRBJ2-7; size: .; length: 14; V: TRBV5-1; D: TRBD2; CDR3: CASSLSGSGSEQYF; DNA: TGCGCCAGCAGCCTAAGCGGGAGTGGGTCCGAGCAGTACTTC
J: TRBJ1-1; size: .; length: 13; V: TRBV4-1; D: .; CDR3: CASSQGRGTEAFF; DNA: TGCGCCAGCAGCCAAGGCCGGGGGACTGAAGCTTTCTTT
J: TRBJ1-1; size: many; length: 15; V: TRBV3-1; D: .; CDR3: CASSQAGVFGTEAFF; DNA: TGTGCCAGCAGCCAAGCTGGGGTCTTCGGCACTGAAGCTTTCTTT
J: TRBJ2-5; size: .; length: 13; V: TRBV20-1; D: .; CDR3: CSAQKQPGETQYF; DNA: TGCAGTGCCCAAAAACAGCCCGGGGAGACCCAGTACTTC
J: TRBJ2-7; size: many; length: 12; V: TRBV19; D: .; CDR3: CASSIRGNEQYF; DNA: TGTGCCAGTAGTATACGCGGGAACGAGCAGTACTTC
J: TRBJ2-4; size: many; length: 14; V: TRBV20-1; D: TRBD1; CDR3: CSARTGLFEDIQYF; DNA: TGCAGTGCCCGGACAGGGTTATTTGAAGACATTCAGTACTTC
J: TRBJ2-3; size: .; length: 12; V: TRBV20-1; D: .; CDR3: CSAAPTPDTQYF; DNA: TGCAGTGCCGCTCCCACGCCAGATACGCAGTATTTT
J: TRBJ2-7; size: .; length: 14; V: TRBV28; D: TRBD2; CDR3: CASSLLAGSYEQYF; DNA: TGTGCCAGCAGTTTACTAGCGGGCTCCTACGAGCAGTACTTC
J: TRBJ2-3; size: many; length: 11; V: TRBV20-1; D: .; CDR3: CSAGREDTQYF; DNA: TGCAGTGCTGGCCGGGAGGATACGCAGTATTTT
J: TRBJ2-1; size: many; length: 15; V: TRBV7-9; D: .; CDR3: CASSLSSGSYNEQFF; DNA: TGTGCCAGCAGCTTGTCGAGTGGTTCCTACAATGAGCAGTTCTTC
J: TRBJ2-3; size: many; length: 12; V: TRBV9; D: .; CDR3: CASSERGDTQYF; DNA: TGTGCCAGCAGCGAGAGGGGCGATACGCAGTATTTT
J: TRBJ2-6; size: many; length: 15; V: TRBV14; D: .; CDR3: CASRYSLSGANVLTF; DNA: TGTGCCAGCAGATACAGCCTCTCTGGGGCCAACGTCCTGACTTTC
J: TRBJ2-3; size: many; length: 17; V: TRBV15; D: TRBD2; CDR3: CATSRDRSGRSTDTQYF; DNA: TGTGCCACCAGCAGAGATAGGAGCGGGAGGAGCACAGATACGCAGTATTTT
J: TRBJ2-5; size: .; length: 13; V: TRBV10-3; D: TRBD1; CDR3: CAIRGQGGETQYF; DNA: TGTGCCATCAGGGGACAGGGCGGGGAGACCCAGTACTTC
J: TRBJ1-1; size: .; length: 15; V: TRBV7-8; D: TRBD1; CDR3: CTSRLSTGVNTEDFF; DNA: TGTACCAGCAGACTTTCGACAGGGGTGAACACTGAAGATTTCTTT
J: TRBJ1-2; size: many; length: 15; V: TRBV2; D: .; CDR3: CASKPDEDRHYGYTF; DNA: TGTGCCAGCAAACCCGATGAAGACAGACACTATGGCTACACCTTC
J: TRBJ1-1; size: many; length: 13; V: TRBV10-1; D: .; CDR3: CASSKTGNTEAFF; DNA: TGCGCCAGCAGCAAGACAGGGAACACTGAAGCTTTCTTT
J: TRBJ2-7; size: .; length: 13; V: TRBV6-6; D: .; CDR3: CATARPGLGEQYF; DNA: TGTGCCACCGCACGCCCGGGTCTGGGGGAGCAGTACTTC
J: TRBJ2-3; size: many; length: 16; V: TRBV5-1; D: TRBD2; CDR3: CASSRGLAGEADTQYF; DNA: TGCGCCAGCAGCAGGGGACTAGCGGGAGAGGCAGATACGCAGTATTTT
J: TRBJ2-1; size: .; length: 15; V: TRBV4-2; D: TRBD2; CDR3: CASSQVSGGNNEQFF; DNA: TGTGCCAGCAGCCAAGTTAGCGGGGGGAACAATGAGCAGTTCTTC
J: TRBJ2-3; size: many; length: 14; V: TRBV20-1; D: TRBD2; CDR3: CSVLPGLAVDTQYF; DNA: TGCAGTGTCCTACCTGGACTAGCGGTAGATACGCAGTATTTT